This T cell receptor (beta chain) was captured by sequencing in a study of tumor and adjacent non-tumor tissue in lung cancer. Study-wide background: Aged roughly 30 to 85 years, patients included fewer than 11 men and 5 women with stage I to III disease. Samples averaged approximately 3.9 million productive TCRbeta reads each.

A note on this clonotype: The antigen is unknown. One junction end disagrees with the germline gene, perhaps due to a read error.

A modified ARM-PCR protocol with three rounds of nested PCR amplified TCRbeta. Via MiXCR, TCRdb re-called the multiplex PCR reads, giving one row per CDR3 protein. There are more than 95,000 distinct CDR3 sequences in the sample; 66% occur only once, and 9.5% to 15% lies in the top ten. This sample's RNA came from whole unsorted tissue. CDR3 length: 14 amino acids. Germline-derived CDR1 and CDR2 are SQVTM and ANQGSEA. Findings and limits, study-wide: Tumor tissue had significantly higher TCR diversity than normal lung.

The chain links TRBV29-1 to TRBJ2-2; no reliable D call. Sequenced sample: lung tumor tissue. This receptor was taken from a man younger than 40 with non-small cell lung cancer. Written as DNA, the CDR3 is TGCAGCGTAGAGACACCATCGAACACCGAGGAGCTGTTTTTT. The encoded protein is CSVETPSNTEELFF.